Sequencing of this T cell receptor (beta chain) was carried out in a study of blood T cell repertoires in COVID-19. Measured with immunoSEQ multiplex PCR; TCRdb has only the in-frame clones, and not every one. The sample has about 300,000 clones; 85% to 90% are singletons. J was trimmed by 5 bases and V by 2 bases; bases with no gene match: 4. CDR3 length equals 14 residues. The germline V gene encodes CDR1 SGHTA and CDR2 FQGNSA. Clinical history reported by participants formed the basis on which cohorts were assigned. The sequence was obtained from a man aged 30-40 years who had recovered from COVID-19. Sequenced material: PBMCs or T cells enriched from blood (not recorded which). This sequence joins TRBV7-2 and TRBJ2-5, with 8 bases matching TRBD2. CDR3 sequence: CASSLSGSGETQYF. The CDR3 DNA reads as TGTGCCAGCAGCTTAAGCGGGAGCGGGGAGACCCAGTACTTC.